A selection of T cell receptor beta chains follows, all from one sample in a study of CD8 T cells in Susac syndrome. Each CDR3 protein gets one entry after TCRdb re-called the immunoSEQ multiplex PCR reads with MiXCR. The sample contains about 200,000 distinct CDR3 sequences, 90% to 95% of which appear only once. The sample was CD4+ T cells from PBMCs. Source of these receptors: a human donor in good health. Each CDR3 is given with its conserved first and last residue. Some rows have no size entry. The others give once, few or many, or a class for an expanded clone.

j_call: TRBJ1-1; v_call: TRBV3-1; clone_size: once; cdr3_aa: CASSQDLVLNTEAFF
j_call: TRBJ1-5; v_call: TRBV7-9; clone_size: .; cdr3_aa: CASSPGTGDQPQHF
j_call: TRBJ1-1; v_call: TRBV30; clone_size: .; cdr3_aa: CAWKVNTEAFF
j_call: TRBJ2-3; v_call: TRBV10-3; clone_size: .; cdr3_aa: CAISEGLASFTDTQYF
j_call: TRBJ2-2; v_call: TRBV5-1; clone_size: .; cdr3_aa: CASSNPTGTGELFF
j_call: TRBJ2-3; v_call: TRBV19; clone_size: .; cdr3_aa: CASGPAGGPDTQYF
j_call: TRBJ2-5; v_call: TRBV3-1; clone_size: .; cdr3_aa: CASSQVPAAQETQYF
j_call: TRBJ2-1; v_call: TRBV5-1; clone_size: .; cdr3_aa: CASAIILAGEGLNEQFF
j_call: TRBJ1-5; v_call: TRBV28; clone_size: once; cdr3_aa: CASSLNSRYQPQHF
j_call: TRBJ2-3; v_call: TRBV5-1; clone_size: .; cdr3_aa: CASSSASPGQITDTQYF
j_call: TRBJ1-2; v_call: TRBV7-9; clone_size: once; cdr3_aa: CASSLTLDGYTF
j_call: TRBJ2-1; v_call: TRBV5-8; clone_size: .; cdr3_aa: CASSLVGSLEQFF
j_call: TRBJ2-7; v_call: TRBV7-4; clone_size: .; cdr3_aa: CASSLVGTGPRRSEQYF
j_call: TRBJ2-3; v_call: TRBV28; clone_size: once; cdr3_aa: CASSLTGPDTQYF
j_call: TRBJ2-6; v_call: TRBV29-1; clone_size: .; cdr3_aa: CSVAPTGANVLTF